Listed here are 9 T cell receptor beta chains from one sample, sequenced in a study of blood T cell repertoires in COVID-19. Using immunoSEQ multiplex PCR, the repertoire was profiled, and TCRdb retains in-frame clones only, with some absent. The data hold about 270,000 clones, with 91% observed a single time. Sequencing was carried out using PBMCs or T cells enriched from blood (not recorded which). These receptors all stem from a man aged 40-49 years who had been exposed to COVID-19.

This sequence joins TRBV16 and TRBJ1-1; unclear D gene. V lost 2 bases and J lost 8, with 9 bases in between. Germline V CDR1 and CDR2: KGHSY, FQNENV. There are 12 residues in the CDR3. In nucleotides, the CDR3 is TGTGCCAGCAGCCAACCGGGATCCGAAGCTTTCTTT. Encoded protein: CASSQPGSEAFF.

CDR3 coding DNA: TGCGCCAGCAGTGGCCATTCGGACGGGGAGGACACCGGGGAGCTGTTTTTT. Translated, it gives CASSGHSDGEDTGELFF. The gene calls are TRBV10-1 and TRBJ2-2; a possible D gene is TRBD2 (6 bases). Trimming cost V 4 bases and J 3 bases, with 18 bases left between them. CDR1 and CDR2 from the germline V gene are WNHNN and SYGVQD (reference sequence). This CDR3 contains 17 residues.

CDR3: CASSQRLAGASSYNEQFF. The DNA for the CDR3 is TGCGCCAGCAGCCAACGACTAGCGGGCGCGAGCTCCTACAATGAGCAGTTCTTC. This chain uses TRBV4-3 with TRBJ2-1, with 10 bases identical to TRBD2. The V gene's germline CDR1 is LGHNA and CDR2 YSLEER. The ends lost 2 bases at V and 0 bases at J; junction bases unmatched: 7. The CDR3 spans 18 residues.

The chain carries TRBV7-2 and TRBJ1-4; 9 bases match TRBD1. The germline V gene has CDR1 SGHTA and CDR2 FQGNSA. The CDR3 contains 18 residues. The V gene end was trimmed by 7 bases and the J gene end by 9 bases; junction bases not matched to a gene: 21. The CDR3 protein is CASTDSGQGHMKTQKLFF. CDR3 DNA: TGTGCCAGCACCGACTCAGGACAGGGGCACATGAAGACGCAAAAACTGTTTTTT.

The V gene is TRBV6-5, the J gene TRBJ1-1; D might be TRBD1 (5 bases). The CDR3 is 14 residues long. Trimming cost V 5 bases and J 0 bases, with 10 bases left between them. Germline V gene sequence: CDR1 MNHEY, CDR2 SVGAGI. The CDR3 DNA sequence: TGTGCCAGCAGTCAGGACACCATGAACACTGAAGCTTTCTTT. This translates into CASSQDTMNTEAFF.

As DNA, the CDR3 is TGTGCCAGCAGCCAGGTGATGGGGAACACTGAAGCTTTCTTT. This sequence encodes CASSQVMGNTEAFF. The chain combines TRBV5-4 with TRBJ1-1; no clear D gene. This CDR3 has 14 amino acids. Germline CDR1 reads SGHNT; CDR2 reads YYREEE (reference sequence). The V gene lost 4 bases and the J gene lost 1 base, with 11 bases spanning the gap.

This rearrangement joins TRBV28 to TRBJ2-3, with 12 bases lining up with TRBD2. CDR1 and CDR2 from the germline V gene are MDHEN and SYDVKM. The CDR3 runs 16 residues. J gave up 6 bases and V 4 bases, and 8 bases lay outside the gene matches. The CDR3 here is CASSSGLAGPSDTQYF. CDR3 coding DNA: TGTGCCAGCAGTTCCGGACTAGCGGGACCCTCGGATACGCAGTATTTT.

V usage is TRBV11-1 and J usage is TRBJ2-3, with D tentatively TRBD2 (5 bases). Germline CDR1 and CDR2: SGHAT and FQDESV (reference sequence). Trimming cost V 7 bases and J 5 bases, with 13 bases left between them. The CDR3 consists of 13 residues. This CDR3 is CASTSSGRDTQYF. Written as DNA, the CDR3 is TGTGCCAGCACGTCATCGGGAAGAGATACGCAGTATTTT.

CDR3 amino acids: CASSPGTGGPYNSPLHF. The CDR3 DNA reads TGTGCCAGCAGCCCCGGGACAGGGGGCCCCTATAATTCACCCCTCCACTTT. The rearrangement joins TRBV13 to TRBJ1-6, with 12 positions matching TRBD1. Germline CDR1 reads PRHDT; CDR2 reads FYEKMQ (reference sequence). The CDR3 totals 17 residues. V dropped 5 bases and J dropped 2; count of bases not matched to a gene: 4. Using reference TRBV13 and TRBJ1-6 for the parts outside the CDR3, the full variable domain is AAGVIQSPRHLIKEKRETATLKCYPIPRHDTVYWYQQGPGQDPQFLISFYEKMQSDKGSIPDRFSAQQFSDYHSELNMSSLELGDSALYFCASSPGTGGPYNSPLHFGNGTRLTVT.